This T cell receptor (beta chain) was documented in a study of blood T cell repertoires in COVID-19. The sample holds one count of this clone. Here immunoSEQ multiplex PCR was the method, and the copy in TCRdb shows in-frame clones only, minus some. Among roughly 190,000 clones listed, about 88% were seen once. The CDR3 covers 15 residues. Germline V gene sequence: CDR1 SEHNR, CDR2 FQNEAQ (reference sequence). The trim removed 3 bases at V and 3 bases at J, leaving 2 bases unmatched. The sequence came from a man aged 25 to 40 with acute or convalescent COVID-19. The specimen was peripheral blood. The V and J genes are TRBV7-9 and TRBJ2-3; 11 positions match TRBD2. The CDR3 DNA is TGTGCCAGCAGCTTGACTAGCGGGGCAACAGATACGCAGTATTTT. Its protein is CASSLTSGATDTQYF.